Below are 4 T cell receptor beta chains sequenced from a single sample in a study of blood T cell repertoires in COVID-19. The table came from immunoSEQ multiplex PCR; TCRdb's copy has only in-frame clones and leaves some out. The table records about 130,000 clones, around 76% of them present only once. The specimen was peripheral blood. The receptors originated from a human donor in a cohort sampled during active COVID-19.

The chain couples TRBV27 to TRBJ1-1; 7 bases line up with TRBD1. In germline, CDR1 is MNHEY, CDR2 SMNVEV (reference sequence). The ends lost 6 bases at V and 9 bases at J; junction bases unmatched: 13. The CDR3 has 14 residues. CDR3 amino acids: CASRHPRDREQAFF. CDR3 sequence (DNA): TGTGCCAGCAGACACCCCCGGGACAGAGAACAAGCTTTCTTT.

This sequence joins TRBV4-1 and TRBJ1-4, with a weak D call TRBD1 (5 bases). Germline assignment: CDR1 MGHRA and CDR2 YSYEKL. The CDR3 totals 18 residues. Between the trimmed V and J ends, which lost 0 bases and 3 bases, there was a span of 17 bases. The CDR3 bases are TGCGCCAGCAGCCAAGATCGGCAGGGAAGGTCTGCTAATGAAAAACTGTTTTTT. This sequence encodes CASSQDRQGRSANEKLFF.

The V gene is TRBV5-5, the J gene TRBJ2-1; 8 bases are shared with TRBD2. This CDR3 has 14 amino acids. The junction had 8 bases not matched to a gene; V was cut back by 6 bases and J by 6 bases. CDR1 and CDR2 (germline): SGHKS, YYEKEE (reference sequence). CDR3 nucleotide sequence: TGTGCCAGCATACTATCGGGGGGGCTCAATGAGCAGTTCTTC. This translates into CASILSGGLNEQFF.

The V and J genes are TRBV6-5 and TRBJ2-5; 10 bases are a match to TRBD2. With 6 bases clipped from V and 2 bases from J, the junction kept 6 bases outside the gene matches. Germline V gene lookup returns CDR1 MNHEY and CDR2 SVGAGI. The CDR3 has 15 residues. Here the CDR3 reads CASRRSGGRQETQYF. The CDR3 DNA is TGTGCCAGCAGACGTAGCGGGGGGCGACAAGAGACCCAGTACTTC.